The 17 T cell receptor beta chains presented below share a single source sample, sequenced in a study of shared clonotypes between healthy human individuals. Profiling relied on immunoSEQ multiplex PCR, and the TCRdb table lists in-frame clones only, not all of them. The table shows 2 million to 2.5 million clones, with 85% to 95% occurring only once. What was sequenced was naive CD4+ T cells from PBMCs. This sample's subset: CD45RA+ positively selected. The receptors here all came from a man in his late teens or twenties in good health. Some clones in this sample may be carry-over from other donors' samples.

The CDR3 spells CASSLEVTGPGDTQYF. In DNA, the CDR3 is TGCGCCAGCAGCTTGGAAGTGACAGGGCCTGGGGATACGCAGTATTTT. V gene TRBV5-1 combines with J gene TRBJ2-3; 7 positions agree with TRBD1. V lost 0 bases and J lost 6; bases outside the gene matches: 10. The CDR3 loop spans 16 amino acids. The V gene's germline CDR1 is SGHRS and CDR2 YFSETQ.

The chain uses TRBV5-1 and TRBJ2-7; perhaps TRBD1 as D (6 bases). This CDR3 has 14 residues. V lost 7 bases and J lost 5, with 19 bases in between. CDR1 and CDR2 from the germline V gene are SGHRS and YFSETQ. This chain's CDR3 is CASGIQGSQDEQYF. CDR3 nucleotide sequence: TGCGCCAGCGGGATACAGGGTTCCCAGGACGAGCAGTACTTC.

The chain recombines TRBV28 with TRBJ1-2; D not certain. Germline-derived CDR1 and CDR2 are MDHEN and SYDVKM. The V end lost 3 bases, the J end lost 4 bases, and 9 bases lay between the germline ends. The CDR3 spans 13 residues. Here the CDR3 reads CASSFEAGYGYTF. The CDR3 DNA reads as TGTGCCAGCAGTTTCGAGGCAGGCTATGGCTACACCTTC.

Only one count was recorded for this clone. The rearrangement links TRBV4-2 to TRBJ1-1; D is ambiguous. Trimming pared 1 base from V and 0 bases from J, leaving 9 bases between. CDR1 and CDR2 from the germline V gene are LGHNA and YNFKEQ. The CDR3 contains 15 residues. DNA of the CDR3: TGTGCCAGCAGCCAAGCCAAAGACCTGAACACTGAAGCTTTCTTT. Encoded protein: CASSQAKDLNTEAFF.

This chain's CDR3 is CASSSPFRSSYEQYF. In DNA, the CDR3 is TGTGCCAGCAGTTCGCCCTTCAGAAGCTCCTACGAGCAGTACTTC. The rearrangement uses TRBV28 and TRBJ2-7; the D is unclear. CDR3 length: 15 amino acids. CDR1 and CDR2 (germline): MDHEN, SYDVKM. V shed 4 bases and J shed 0 bases, with 13 bases lying between them.

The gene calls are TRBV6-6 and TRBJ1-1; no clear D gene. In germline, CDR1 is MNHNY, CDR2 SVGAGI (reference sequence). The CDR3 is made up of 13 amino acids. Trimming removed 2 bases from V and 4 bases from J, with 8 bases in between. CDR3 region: CASSYGEVTEAFF. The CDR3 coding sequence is TGTGCCAGCAGTTACGGAGAGGTCACTGAAGCTTTCTTT.

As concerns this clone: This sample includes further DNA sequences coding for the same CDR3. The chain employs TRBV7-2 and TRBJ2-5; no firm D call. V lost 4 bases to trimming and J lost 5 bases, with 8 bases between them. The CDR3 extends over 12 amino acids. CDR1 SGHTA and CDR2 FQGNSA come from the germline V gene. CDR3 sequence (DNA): TGTGCCAGCAGCTCTTCAAGGGAGACCCAGTACTTC. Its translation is CASSSSRETQYF.

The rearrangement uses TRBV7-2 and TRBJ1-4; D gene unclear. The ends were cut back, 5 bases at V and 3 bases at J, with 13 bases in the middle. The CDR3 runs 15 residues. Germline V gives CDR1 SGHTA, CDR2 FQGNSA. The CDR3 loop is CASSRTGRPNEKLFF. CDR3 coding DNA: TGTGCCAGCAGCCGGACCGGACGGCCTAATGAAAAACTGTTTTTT. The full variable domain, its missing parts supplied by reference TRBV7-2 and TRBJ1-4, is GAGVSQSPSNKVTEKGKDVELRCDPISGHTALYWYRQSLGQGLEFLIYFQGNSAPDKSGLPSDRFSAERTGGSVSTLTIQRTQQEDSAVYLCASSRTGRPNEKLFFGSGTQLSVL.

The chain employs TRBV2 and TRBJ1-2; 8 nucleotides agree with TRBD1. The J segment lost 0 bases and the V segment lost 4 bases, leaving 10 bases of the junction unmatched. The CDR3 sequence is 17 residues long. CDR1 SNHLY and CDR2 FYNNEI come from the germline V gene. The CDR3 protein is CASSADRGLLPNYGYTF. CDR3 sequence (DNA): TGTGCCAGCAGTGCCGACAGGGGCCTTCTGCCTAACTATGGCTACACCTTC.

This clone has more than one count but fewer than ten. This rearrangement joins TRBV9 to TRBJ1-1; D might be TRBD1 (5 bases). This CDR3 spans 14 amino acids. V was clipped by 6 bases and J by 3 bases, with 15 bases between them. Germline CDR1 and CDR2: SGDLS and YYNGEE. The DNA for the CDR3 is TGTGCCAGCACCCCGGGGGGGAAGCACACTGAAGCTTTCTTT. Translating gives CASTPGGKHTEAFF. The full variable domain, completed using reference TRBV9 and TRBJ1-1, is DSGVTQTPKHLITATGQRVTLRCSPRSGDLSVYWYQQSLDQGLQFLIQYYNGEERAKGNILERFSAQQFPDLHSELNLSSLELGDSALYFCASTPGGKHTEAFFGQGTRLTVV.

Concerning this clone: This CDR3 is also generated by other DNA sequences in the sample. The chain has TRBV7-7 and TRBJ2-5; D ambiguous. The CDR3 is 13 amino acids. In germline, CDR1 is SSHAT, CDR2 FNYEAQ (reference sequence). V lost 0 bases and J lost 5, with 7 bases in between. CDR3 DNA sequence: TGTGCCAGCAGCTTAGCGGTCCGGGAGACCCAGTACTTC. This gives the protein CASSLAVRETQYF.

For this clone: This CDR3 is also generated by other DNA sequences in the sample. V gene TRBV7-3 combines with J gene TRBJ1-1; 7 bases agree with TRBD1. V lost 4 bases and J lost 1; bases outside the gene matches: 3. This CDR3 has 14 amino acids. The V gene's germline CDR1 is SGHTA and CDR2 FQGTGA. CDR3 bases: TGTGCCAGCAGCTCCGGGACAGAGAACACTGAAGCTTTCTTT. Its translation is CASSSGTENTEAFF.

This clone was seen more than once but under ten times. The CDR3: CASSPPKGASLTQHF. CDR3 nucleotide sequence: TGTGCCAGCAGTCCACCCAAAGGGGCATCACTGACCCAGCATTTT. The genes are TRBV28 and TRBJ1-5; tentative D call: TRBD1 (5 bases). V was cut by 5 bases and J by 11 bases, with 22 bases left in between. Germline values: CDR1 MDHEN, CDR2 SYDVKM. The CDR3 is 15 amino acids.

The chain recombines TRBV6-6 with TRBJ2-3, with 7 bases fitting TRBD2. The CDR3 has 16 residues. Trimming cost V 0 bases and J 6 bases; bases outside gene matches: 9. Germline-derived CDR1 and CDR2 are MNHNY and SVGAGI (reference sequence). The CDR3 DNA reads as TGTGCCAGCAGTTACTCGGCTTTGGGGGGGTGGGATACGCAGTATTTT. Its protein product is CASSYSALGGWDTQYF.

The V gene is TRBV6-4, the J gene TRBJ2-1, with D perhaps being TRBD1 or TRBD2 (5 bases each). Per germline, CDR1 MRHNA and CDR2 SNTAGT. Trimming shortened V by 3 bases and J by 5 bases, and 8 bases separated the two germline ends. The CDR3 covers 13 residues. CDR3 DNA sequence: TGTGCCAGCAGTGAGGGACGGAACAATGAGCAGTTCTTC. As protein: CASSEGRNNEQFF.

CDR3 nucleotide sequence: TGTGCCAGCAGCTTAGACCGGGGACAGGGGGCGGCCAAAAACATTCAGTACTTC. Protein: CASSLDRGQGAAKNIQYF. The genes are TRBV7-9 and TRBJ2-4; the match to TRBD1 covers 12 bases. V gave up 1 base and J gave up 1 base; unmatched junction bases: 5. Per the germline V gene, CDR1 is SEHNR and CDR2 is FQNEAQ (reference sequence). This CDR3 contains 18 residues.

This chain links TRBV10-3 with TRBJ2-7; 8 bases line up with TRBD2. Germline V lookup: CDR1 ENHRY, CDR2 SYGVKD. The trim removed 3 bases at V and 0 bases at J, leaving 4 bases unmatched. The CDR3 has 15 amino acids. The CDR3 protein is CAISDAGTSSYEQYF. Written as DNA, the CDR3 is TGTGCCATCAGTGATGCCGGGACTAGCTCCTACGAGCAGTACTTC.